This T cell receptor (beta chain) was profiled in a study of CD8+ T cells in alopecia areata. Whole-study findings and limits: Researchers report lesional scalp, most notably alopecia totalis/universalis, outstripped normal scalp in clonality. Sequencing of scalp samples also includes resident alphabeta T cells from normal skin.

Deletions cut 0 bases from V and 0 bases from J, with 3 bases between. CDR1 NNHNN and CDR2 SYGAGS come from the germline V gene (reference sequence). This CDR3 spans 13 amino acids. This clone was seen many times. Its antigen is undetermined. Gene names and germline refer to mouse. The CDR3 end is not reached by the read, which stops 4 residues before it; the germline J gene fills it in. Extracted RNA was reverse transcribed, and the resulting cDNA served as sequencing template. Some clones are missing from TCRdb's copy, which holds only in-frame ones; the method was immunoSEQ multiplex PCR. The repertoire consists of over 100,000 clones, none detected only once.

The sequenced material came from lesional skin. The genes are TRBV13-2 and TRBJ1-1; D is unclear. This TCR came from a C3H/HeJ mouse with alopecia areata. The mouse line has the MHC haplotype H2-k. CDR3 DNA, as far as it was read: TGTGCCAGCGGTGATGGACAGAACACA. Amino acids: CASGDGQNT. The whole CDR3 sequence is CASGDGQNTEVFF.